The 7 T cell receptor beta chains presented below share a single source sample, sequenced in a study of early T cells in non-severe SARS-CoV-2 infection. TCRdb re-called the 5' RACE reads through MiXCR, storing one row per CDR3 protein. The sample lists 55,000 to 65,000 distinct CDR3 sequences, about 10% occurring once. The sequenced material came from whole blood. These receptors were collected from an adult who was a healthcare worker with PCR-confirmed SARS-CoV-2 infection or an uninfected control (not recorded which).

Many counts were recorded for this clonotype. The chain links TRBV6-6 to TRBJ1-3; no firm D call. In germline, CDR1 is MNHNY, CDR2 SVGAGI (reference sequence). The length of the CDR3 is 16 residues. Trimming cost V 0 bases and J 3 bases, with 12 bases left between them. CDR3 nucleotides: TGTGCCAGCAGTTACTCAGGAGGCGAGAATGGAAACACCATATATTTT. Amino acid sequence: CASSYSGGENGNTIYF.

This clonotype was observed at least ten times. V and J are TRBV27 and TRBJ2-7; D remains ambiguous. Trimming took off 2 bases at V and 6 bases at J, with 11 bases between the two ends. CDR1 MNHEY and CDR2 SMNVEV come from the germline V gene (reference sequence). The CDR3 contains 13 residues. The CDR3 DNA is TGTGCCAGCAGTTTAGGTCTAGTCGGCGAGCAGTACTTC. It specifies CASSLGLVGEQYF.

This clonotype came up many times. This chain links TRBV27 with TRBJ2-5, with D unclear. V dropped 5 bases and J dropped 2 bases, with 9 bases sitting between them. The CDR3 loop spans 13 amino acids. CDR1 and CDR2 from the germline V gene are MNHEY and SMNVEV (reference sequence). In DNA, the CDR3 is TGTGCCAGCAGTATGGACGGTCAAGAGACCCAGTACTTC. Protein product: CASSMDGQETQYF.

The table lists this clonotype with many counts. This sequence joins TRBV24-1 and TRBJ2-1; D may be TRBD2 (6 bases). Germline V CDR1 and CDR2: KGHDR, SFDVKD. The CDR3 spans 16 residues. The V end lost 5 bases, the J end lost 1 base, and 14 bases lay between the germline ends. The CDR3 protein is CATSAGLALSYNEQFF. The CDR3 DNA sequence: TGTGCCACCAGTGCGGGCCTAGCGTTGTCCTACAATGAGCAGTTCTTC.

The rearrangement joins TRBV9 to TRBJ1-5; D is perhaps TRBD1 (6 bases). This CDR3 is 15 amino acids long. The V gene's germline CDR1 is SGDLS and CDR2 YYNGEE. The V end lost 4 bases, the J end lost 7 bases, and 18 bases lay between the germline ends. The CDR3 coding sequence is TGTGCCAGCAGCTCGGGATCGGGGGGCGGGCAGCCCCAGCATTTT. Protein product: CASSSGSGGGQPQHF.

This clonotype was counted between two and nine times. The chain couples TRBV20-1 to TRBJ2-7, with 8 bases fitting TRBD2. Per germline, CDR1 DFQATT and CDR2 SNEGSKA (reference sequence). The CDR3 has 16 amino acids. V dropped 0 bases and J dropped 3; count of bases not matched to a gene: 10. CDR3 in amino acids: CSARDPGGRRIYEQYF. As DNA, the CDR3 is TGCAGTGCTAGAGATCCTGGCGGGAGGCGAATCTACGAGCAGTACTTC.

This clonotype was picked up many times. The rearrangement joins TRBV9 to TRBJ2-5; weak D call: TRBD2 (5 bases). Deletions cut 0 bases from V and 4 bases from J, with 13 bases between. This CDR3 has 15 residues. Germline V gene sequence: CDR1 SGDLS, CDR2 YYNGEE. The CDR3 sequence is CASSVGNGRGETQYF. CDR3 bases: TGTGCCAGCAGCGTAGGGAATGGTCGGGGAGAGACCCAGTACTTC.